This TCR beta chain was observed in a study of regulatory T cells in long-lasting Graves disease. Regarding time point: newly diagnosed GD, antithyroid drugs for less than 3 months. TCR sequences were obtained from RNA taken from PBMCs. Building of the TCR beta libraries involved iRepertoire HTBI primers and Arm-PCR of CDR3 regions. TCRdb reanalysed the multiplex PCR reads using MiXCR and keeps one entry per CDR3 protein. The sample includes 550,000 to 700,000 distinct CDR3 sequences, around 15% of them seen just once. Trimming shortened V by 1 base and J by 6 bases, and 7 bases separated the two germline ends. The CDR3 has 13 residues. The V gene's germline CDR1 is SEHNR and CDR2 FQNEAQ (reference sequence). This clonotype was counted a few times. These data also featured in a second study, about T cells in Graves' hyperthyroidism and ophthalmopathy.

The gene calls are TRBV7-9 and TRBJ2-1; D remains unclear. Sequenced here: peripheral blood mononuclear cells (PBMCs), sampled at new diagnosis, from a patient treated with antithyroid drugs. This sequence was found in a young man with Graves disease. CDR3 loop: CASSLVTLNEQFF. CDR3 DNA: TGTGCCAGCAGCTTAGTTACGCTCAATGAGCAGTTCTTC.